This T cell receptor beta chain was captured by sequencing in a study of blood T cells in healthy people across ages. PCR was performed a second time for roughly 7 to 11 cycles using a sample-barcoded 5' primer and a J-beta primer mix. Each CDR3 protein gets one entry after TCRdb re-called the 5' RACE reads with MiXCR. The top ten hold 13% of the sample, which has under 850,000 distinct CDR3 sequences, under 40% seen once. Every participating donor contributed about 10 milliliters of peripheral blood through a draw. Samples each yielded at least 5.5 micrograms of total RNA. Findings of the study overall: A strong correlation between TCR beta diversity and naive T cell percentage was seen. Observed TCR beta diversity per million T cells went down as age went up. This fall followed a roughly linear course with age.

In regard to this clonotype: The antigen is unknown.

Sequencing was performed on blood. This receptor was identified in a man younger than 35 in good health.

CDR3 DNA sequence: TGTGCCCGAAGTTACTGGGACAGCCCCAAAGGGAACACTGAAGCTTTCTTT. This sequence encodes CARSYWDSPKGNTEAFF. The chain employs TRBV6-5 and TRBJ1-1, with 7 bases lining up with TRBD1. The V segment lost 11 bases and the J segment 1 base; nucleotides outside the gene matches: 19. The germline CDR1 and CDR2 sequences are MNHEY and SVGAGI. The CDR3 has 17 amino acids.